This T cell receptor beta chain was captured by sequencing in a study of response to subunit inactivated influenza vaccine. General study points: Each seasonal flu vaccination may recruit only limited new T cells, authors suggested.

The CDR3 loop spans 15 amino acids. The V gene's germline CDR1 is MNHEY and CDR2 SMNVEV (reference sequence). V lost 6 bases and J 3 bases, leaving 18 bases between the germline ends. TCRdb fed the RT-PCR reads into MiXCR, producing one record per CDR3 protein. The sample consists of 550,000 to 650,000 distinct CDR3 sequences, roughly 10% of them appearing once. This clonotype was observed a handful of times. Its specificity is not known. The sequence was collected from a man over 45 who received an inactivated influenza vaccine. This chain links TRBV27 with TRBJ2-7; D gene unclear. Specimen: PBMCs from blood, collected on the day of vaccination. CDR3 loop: CASRTSGSPYYEQYF. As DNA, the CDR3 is TGTGCCAGCAGGACCTCGGGCTCACCTTACTACGAGCAGTACTTC.